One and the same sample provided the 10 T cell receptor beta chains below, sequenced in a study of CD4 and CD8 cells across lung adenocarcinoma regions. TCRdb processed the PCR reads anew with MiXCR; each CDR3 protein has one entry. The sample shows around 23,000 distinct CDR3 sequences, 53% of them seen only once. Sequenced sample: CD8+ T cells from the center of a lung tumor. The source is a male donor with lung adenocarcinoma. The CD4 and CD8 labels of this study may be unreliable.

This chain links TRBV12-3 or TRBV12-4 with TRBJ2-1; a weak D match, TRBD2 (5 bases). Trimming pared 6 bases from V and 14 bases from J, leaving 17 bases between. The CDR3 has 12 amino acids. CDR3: CASRRTSGVEFF. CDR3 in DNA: TGTGCCAGCAGACGAACTAGTGGCGTGGAGTTCTTC.

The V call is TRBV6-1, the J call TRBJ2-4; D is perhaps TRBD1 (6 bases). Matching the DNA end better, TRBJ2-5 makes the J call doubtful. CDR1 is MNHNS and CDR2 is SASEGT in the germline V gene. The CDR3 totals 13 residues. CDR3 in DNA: TGTGCCAGCAGTGAACGGGACACTGAGACCCAGTACTTC. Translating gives CASSERDTETQYF.

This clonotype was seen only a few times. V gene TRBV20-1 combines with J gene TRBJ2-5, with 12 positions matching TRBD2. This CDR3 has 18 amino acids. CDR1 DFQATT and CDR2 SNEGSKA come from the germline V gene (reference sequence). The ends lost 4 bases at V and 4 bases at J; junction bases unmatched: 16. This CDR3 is CSANPGLAGGFKRETQYF. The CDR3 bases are TGCAGTGCTAACCCGGGGCTAGCGGGAGGGTTTAAGAGAGAGACCCAGTACTTC.

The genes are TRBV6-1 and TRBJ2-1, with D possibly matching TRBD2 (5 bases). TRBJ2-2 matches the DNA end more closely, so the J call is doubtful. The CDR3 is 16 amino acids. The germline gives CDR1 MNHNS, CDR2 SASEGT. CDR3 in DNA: TGTGCCAGCAGTGAAACGGGGTGTAGCAGGACCGGGGAGCTGTTTTTT. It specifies CASSETGCSRTGELFF.

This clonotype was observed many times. CDR3 protein: CASSYKGQDEKLFF. In DNA, the CDR3 is TGTGCCAGCAGTTACAAGGGACAGGATGAAAAACTGTTTTTT. The rearrangement uses TRBV6-5 and TRBJ1-4, with 8 bases aligning to TRBD1. V lost 2 bases, J lost 6 bases, and 2 bases stayed unmatched. The CDR3 length is 14 residues. Germline values: CDR1 MNHEY, CDR2 SVGAGI.

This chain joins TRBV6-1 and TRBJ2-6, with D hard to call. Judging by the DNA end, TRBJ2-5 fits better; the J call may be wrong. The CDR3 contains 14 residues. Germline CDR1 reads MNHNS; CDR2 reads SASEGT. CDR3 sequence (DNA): TGTGCCAGCAGTGAAGCAGGGCCAAAACAGACCCAGTACTTC. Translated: CASSEAGPKQTQYF.

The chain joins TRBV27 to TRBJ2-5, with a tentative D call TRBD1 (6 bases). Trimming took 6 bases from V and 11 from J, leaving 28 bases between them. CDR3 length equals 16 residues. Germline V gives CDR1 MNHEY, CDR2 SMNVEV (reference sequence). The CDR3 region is CASRGLGGGGPDTQYF. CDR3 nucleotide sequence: TGTGCCAGCAGGGGGCTTGGGGGCGGAGGCCCAGATACGCAGTACTTC.

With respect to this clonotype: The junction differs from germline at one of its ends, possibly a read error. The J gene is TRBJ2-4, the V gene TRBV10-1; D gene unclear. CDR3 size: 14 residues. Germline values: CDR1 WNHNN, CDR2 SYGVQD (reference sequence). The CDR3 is CASRDRHATNTQYF. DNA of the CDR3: TGCGCCAGCAGGGACCGACATGCCACAAACACTCAGTATTTC.

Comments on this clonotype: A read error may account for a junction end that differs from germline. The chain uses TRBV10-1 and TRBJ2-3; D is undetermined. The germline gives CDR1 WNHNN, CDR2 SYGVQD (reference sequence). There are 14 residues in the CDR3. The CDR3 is CASSEGPHTDMQYF. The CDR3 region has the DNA TGCGCCAGCAGTGAGGGACCACACACAGATATGCAGTATTTC.

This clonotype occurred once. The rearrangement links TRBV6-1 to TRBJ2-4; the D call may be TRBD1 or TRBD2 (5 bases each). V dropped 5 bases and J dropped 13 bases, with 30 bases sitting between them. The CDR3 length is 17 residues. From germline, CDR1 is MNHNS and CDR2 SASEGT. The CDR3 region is CASSTRTGQCFVNTQYF. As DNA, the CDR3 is TGTGCCAGCAGTACGAGAACGGGGCAATGCTTCGTAAATACGCAGTACTTC.